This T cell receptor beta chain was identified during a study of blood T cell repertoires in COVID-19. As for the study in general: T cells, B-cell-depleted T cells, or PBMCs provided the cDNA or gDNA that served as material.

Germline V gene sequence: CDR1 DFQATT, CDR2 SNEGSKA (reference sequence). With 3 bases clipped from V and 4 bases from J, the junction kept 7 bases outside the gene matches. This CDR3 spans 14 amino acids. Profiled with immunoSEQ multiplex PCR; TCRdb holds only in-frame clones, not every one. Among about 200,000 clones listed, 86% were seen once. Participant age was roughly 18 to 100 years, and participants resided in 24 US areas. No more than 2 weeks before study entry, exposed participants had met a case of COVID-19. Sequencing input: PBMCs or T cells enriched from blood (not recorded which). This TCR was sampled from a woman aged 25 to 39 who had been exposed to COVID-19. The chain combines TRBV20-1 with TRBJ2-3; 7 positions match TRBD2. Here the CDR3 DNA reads TGCAGTGCTAGTGGGGGGGGAGGTGCAGATACGCAGTATTTT. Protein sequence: CSASGGGGADTQYF.